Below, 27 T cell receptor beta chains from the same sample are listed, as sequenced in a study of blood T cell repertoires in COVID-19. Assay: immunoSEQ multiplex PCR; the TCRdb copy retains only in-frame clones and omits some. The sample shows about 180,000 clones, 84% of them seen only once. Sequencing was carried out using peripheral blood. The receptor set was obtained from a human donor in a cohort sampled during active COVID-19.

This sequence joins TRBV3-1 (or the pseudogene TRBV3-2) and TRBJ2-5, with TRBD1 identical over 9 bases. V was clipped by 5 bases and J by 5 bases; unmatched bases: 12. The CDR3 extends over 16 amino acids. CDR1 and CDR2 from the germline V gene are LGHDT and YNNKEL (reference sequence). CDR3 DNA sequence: TGTGCCAGCAGCAACGTTACAGGGGGCAAGGGGGAGACCCAGTACTTC. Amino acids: CASSNVTGGKGETQYF.

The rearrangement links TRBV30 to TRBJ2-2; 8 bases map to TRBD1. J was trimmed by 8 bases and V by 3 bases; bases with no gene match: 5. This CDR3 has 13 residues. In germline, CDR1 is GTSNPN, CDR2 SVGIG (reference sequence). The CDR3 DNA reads TGTGCCTGGAGCCGCAGGGGGCCGGGGGAGCTGTTTTTT. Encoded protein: CAWSRRGPGELFF.

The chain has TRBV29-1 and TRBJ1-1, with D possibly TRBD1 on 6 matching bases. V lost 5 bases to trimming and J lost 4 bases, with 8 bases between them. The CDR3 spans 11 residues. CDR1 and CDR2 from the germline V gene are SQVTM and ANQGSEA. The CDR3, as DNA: TGCAGCGTTCAGGGGTCCACTGAAGCTTTCTTT. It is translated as CSVQGSTEAFF.

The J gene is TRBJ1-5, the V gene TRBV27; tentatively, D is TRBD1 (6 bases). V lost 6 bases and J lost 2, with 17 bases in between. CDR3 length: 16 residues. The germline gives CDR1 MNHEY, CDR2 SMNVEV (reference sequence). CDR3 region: CASRGTAGVGNQPQHF. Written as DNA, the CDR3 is TGTGCCAGCAGAGGGACGGCAGGGGTCGGCAATCAGCCCCAGCATTTT.

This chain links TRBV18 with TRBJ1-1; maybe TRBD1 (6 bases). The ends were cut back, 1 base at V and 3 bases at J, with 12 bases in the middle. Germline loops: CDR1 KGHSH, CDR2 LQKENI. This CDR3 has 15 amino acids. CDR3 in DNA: TGTGCCAGCTCACCACTTGCAGGGGCGGACACTGAAGCTTTCTTT. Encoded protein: CASSPLAGADTEAFF.

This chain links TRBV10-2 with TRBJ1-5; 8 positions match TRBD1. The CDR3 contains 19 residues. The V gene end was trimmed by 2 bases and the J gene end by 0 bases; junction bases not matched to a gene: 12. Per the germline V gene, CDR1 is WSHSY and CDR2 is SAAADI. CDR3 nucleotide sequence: TGCGCCAGCAGTGAGCCGACTGGGACAGGACTATATAGCAATCAGCCCCAGCATTTT. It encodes CASSEPTGTGLYSNQPQHF.

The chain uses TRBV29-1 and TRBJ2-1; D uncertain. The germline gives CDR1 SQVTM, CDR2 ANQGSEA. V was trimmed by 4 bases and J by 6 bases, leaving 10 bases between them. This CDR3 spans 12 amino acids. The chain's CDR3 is CSVVSLTNEQFF. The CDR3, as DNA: TGCAGCGTTGTGAGTTTAACCAATGAGCAGTTCTTC.

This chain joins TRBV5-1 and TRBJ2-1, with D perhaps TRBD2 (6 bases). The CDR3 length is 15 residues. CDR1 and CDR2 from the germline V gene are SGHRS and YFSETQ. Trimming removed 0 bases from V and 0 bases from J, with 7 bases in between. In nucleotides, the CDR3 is TGCGCCAGCAGCTTGGGGGACTTCTCCTACAATGAGCAGTTCTTC. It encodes CASSLGDFSYNEQFF. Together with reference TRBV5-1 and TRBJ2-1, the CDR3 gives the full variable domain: KAGVTQTPRYLIKTRGQQVTLSCSPISGHRSVSWYQQTPGQGLQFLFEYFSETQRNKGNFPGRFSGRQFSNSRSEMNVSTLELGDSALYLCASSLGDFSYNEQFFGPGTRLTVL.

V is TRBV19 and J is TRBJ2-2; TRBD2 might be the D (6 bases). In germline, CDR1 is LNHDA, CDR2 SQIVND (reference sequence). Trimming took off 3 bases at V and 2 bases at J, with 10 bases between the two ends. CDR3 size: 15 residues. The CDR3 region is CASSMSGVNTGELFF. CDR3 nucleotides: TGTGCCAGTAGTATGTCGGGGGTCAACACCGGGGAGCTGTTTTTT. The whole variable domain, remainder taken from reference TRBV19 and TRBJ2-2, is DGGITQSPKYLFRKEGQNVTLSCEQNLNHDAMYWYRQDPGQGLRLIYYSQIVNDFQKGDIAEGYSVSREKKESFPLTVTSAQKNPTAFYLCASSMSGVNTGELFFGEGSRLTVL.

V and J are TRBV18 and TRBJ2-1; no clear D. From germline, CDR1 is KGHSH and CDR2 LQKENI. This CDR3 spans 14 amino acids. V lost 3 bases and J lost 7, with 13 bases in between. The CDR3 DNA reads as TGTGCCAGCTCACCCACCGAATCCGGGAATGAGCAGTTCTTC. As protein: CASSPTESGNEQFF.

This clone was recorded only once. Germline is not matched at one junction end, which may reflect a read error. The CDR3 nucleotides are TGTGCTAGCAGCCCCACTTACCGGGAGACCCAGTACTTC. Translation gives CASSPTYRETQYF. The V call is TRBV7-7, the J call TRBJ2-5; the D is unclear. Germline CDR1 reads SSHAT; CDR2 reads FNYEAQ (reference sequence). The CDR3 sequence is 13 residues long.

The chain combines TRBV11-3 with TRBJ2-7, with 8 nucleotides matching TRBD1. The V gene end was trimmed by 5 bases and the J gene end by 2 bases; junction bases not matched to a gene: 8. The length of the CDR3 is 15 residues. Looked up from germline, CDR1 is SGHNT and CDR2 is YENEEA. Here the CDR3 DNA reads TGTGCCAGCAGCCCACGGACAGGGCCAACCTACGAGCAGTACTTC. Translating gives CASSPRTGPTYEQYF.

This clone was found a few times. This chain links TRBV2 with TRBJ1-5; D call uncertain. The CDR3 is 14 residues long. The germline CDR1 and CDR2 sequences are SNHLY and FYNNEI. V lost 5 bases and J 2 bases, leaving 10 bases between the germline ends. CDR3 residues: CASSLAVRNQPQHF. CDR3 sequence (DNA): TGTGCCAGCAGTCTGGCAGTTCGCAATCAGCCCCAGCATTTT.

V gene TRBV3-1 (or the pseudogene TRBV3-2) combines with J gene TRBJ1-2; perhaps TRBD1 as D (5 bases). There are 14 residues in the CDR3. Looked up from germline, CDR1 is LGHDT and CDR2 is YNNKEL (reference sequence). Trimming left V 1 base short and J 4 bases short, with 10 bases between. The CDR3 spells CASSQASGIYGYTF. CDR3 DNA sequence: TGTGCCAGCAGCCAAGCCTCAGGGATCTATGGCTACACCTTC.

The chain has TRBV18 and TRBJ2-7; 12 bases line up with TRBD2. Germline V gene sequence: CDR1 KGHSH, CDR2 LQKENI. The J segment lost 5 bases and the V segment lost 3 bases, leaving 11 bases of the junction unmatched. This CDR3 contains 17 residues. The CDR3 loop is CASSPPSGGAGLHEQYF. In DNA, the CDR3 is TGTGCCAGCTCACCCCCTAGCGGGGGGGCGGGTCTCCACGAGCAGTACTTC. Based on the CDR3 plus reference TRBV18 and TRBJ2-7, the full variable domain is NAGVMQNPRHLVRRRGQEARLRCSPMKGHSHVYWYRQLPEEGLKFMVYLQKENIIDESGMPKERFSAEFPKEGPSILRIQQVVRGDSAAYFCASSPPSGGAGLHEQYFGPGTRLTVT.

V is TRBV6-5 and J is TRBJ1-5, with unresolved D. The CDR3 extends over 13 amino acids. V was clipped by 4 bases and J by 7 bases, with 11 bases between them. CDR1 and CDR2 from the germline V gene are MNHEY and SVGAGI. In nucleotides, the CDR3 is TGTGCCAGCAGTTCAAGTACCGGGCAGCCCCAGCATTTT. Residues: CASSSSTGQPQHF.

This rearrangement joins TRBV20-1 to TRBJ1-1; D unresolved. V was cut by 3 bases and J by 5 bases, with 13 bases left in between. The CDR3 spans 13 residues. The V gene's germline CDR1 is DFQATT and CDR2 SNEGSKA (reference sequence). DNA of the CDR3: TGCAGTGCTAGTTGGCCGGGGAGGACTGAAGCTTTCTTT. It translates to CSASWPGRTEAFF.

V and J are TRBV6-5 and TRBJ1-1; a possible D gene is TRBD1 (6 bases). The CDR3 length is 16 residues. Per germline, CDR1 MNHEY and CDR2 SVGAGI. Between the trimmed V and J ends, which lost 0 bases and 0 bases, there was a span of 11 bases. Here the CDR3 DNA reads TGTGCCAGCAGTTACTCGCGACAGGACATGAACACTGAAGCTTTCTTT. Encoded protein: CASSYSRQDMNTEAFF.

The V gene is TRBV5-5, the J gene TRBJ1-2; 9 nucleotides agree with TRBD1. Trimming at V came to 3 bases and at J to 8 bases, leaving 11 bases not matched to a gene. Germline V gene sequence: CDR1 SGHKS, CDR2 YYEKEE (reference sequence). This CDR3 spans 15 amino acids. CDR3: CASSSLPDRGSGYTF. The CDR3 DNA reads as TGTGCCAGCAGCTCCCTCCCTGACAGGGGGTCCGGCTACACCTTC.

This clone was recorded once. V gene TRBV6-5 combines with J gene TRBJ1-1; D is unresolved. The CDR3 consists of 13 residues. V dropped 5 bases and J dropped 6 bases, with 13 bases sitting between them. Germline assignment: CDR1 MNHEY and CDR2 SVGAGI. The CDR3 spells CASSKTRVSEAFF. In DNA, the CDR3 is TGTGCCAGCAGTAAGACTCGGGTCTCTGAAGCTTTCTTT.

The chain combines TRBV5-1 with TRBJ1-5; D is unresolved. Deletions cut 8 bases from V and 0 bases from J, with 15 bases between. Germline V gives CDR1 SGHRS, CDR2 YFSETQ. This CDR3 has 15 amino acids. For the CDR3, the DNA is TGCGCCAGACCGTCCAACCCCTATAGCAATCAGCCCCAGCATTTT. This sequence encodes CARPSNPYSNQPQHF.

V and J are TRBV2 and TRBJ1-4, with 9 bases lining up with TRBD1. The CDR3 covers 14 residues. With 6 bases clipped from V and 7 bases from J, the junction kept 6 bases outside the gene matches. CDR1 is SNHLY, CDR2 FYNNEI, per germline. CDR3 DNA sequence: TGTGCCAGCAGGAGGACAGGGGTAGTTGAAAAACTGTTTTTT. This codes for CASRRTGVVEKLFF. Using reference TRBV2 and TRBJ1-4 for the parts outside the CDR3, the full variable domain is EPEVTQTPSHQVTQMGQEVILRCVPISNHLYFYWYRQILGQKVEFLVSFYNNEISEKSEIFDDQFSVERPDGSNFTLKIRSTKLEDSAMYFCASRRTGVVEKLFFGSGTQLSVL.

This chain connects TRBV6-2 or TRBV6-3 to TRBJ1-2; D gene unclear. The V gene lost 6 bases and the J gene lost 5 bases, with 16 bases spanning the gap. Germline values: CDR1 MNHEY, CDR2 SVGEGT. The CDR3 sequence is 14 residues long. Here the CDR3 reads CASSATSRSYGYTF. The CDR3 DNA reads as TGTGCCAGCAGCGCCACTTCGAGGAGTTATGGCTACACCTTC.

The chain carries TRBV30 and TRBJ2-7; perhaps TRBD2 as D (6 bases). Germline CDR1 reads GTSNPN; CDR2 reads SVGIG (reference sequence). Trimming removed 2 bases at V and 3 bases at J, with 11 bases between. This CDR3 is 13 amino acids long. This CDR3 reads CAWSRSGGYEQYF. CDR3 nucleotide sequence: TGTGCCTGGAGTCGCTCCGGGGGCTACGAGCAGTACTTC.

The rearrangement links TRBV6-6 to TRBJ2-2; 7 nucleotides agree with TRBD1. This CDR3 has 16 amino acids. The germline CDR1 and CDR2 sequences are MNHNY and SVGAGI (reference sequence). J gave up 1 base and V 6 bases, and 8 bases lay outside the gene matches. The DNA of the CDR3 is TGTGCCAGCAGACACGACAGGGTCGGGAACACCGGGGAGCTGTTTTTT. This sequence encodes CASRHDRVGNTGELFF.

DNA of the CDR3: TGTGCCAGCAGAGTAGCGGGGGGGTACAATGAGCAGTTCTTC. Translation gives CASRVAGGYNEQFF. The V call is TRBV2, the J call TRBJ2-1; 11 nucleotides agree with TRBD2. The CDR3 is made up of 14 amino acids. With 6 bases clipped from V and 4 bases from J, the junction kept 2 bases outside the gene matches. Germline V gene data show CDR1 as SNHLY and CDR2 as FYNNEI.

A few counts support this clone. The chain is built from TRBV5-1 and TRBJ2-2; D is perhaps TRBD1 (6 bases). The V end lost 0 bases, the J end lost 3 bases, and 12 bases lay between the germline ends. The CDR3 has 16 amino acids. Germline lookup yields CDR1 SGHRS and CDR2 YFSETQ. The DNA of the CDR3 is TGCGCCAGCAGCTTGGCCGTCGGGACACACACCGGGGAGCTGTTTTTT. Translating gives CASSLAVGTHTGELFF.